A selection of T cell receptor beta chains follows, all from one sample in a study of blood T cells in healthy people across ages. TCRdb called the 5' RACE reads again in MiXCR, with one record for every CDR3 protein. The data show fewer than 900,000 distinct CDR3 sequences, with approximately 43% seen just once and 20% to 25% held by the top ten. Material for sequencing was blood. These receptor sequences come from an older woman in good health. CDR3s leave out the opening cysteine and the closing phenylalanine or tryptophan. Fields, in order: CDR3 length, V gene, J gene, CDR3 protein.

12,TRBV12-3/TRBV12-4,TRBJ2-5,ASSFLAGGKEQY
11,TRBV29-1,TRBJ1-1,SVYRHSDTEAF
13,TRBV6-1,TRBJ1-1,ASSEQGSLTTEAF
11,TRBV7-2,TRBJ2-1,ASSLGPKFNQF
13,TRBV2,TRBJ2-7,ASSMGQGLGYEQY
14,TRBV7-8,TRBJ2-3,ASSLGAGGLKDTQY
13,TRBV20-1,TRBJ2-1,SARDGTSGNNEQF
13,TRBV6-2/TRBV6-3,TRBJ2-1,ASSYSILGYGEQF
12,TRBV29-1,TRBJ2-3,SVELGAMADTQY
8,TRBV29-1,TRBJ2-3,SVDQDTQY
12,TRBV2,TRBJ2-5,ASSPGTTYNEQY
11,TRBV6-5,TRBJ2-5,ASSYSNAETQY
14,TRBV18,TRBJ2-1,ASSPPSASGIHEQF
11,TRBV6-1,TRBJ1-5,ASSDLFNQPQH
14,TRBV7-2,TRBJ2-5,ASSHGTGPVQETQY
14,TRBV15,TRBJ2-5,ATSRGPSLLGETQY
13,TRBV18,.,ASSWTGASYNEQY
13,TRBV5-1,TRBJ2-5,ASSWTQGAQETQY
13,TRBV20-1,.,SARIPGGSYNEQY
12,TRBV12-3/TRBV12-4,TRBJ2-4,ASSPRQAKNIQY
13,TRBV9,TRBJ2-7,ASSETGDPSYEQY
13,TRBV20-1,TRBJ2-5,SATKEGGERETQY
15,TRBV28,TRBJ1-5,ASSYPGSGQADQPQH
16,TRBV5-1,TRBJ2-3,ASSPASGGAGSTDTQY
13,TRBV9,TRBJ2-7,ASSVGDSYSYEQY
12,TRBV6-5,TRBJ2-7,ASSYSRLNYEQY
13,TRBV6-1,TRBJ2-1,ATQSGGASRYEQF
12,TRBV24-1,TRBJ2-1,ATSEPTGMDEQF
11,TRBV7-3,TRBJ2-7,ASSLGANNEQY
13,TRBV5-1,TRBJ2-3,ASIASGSSTDTQY
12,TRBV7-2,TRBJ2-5,ASSLIALQETQY
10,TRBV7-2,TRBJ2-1,ASSLGSEREF
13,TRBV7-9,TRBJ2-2,ASSSSRDGTGELF
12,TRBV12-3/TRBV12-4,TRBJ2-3,ASSRSGNADTQY
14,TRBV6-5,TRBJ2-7,ASSYSTRPTPYEQY
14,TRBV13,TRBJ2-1,ASSLGFSGGYNEQF
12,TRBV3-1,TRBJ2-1,ASSQDGPGGRQF
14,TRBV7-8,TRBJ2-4,ASSLGGTSGTLEQY
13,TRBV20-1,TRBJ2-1,SAREGSGRLNEQF
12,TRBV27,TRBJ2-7,ASSYLAGAYEQY
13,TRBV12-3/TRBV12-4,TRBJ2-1,ASSYRVISYNEQF
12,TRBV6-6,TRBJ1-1,ASSTRAQNTEAF
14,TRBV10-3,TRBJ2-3,ATSVTEGMHTDTQY
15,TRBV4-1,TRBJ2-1,ASSQGSGGSSYNEQF